This T cell receptor beta chain was identified in a study of read filtering for tumor transcriptome and immune sequencing (dated by TCRdb to 2018 to 2020). Regarding the complete study: The cohort had around 16 male and approximately 15 female patients with a mean age of roughly 62 years, ranging from roughly 45 to 85. A main aim was a read-filtering strategy for immune repertoire data, specifically whether clonotypes supported by a single read should be removed. Per sample, about 3.5 to 10.27 million TCR-region mapped reads were obtained with IR-seq, compared with only 85 to 1273 with RNA-seq. By revised international staging, under 10 patients were R-ISS I, approximately 15 were R-ISS II and about 7 were R-ISS III. Whole-transcriptome libraries were prepared with the TruSeq RNA Access Library Prep Kit after DNase treatment. The study compared TCR repertoires from targeted immune repertoire sequencing and bulk whole-transcriptome sequencing run on the same bone marrow samples. What the study reported, not specific to this receptor: The correlation between IR-seq and RNA-seq shared clonotype proportions rose when single-read clonotypes were removed. In IR-seq, about 82% of clonotypes but roughly 4% of total reads were represented by single-read clonotypes, whereas in RNA-seq, around 75% of clonotypes and roughly 44% of reads were represented by single-read clonotypes. Clonotypes were captured by IR-seq at much higher depth and more reliably than by RNA-seq, and smaller IR-seq throughput was sufficient for identification of most shared clonotypes. Rather than purified T cells, the sorted CD138-negative fraction was a mixed bone marrow immune population.

Bone marrow was sampled from every patient at the time of active disease. Ficoll-Hypaque density gradient centrifugation was used to isolate the bone marrow mononuclear cells. Myeloma plasma cells were removed and CD138-negative cells were collected by negative selection after labeling with CD138 magnetic microbeads on a MACS separator. Flow cytometry on an Attune NxT with CD138 antibodies was used to check the purity of the isolated cells. Total RNA was extracted using TRIzol reagent and was quantified on a NanoDrop spectrophotometer. For each patient, the CD138-negative bone marrow sample underwent paired RNA-seq and IR-seq. TCR libraries were constructed from roughly 360 ng RNA using the Immunoverse kit, and molecular barcoded adaptors covering alpha/delta and beta/gamma chains were employed. TCR library preparation was performed with the same RNA that was used for transcriptome sequencing. An Illumina HiSeq 4000 with 2 x 150 cycles was used to sequence the TCR libraries. The original pipeline was this. MiXCR aligned TCR reads to human V, D, J and C references and assembled the aligned reads into CDR3 clonotypes, with quality filtering and error correction included. The tcR package in R was used for analysis of clonotype counts and gene usage diversity. Raw mapping reads were checked after the RNA-seq reads had been mapped by STAR aligner version 2.5.3a onto the human GRCh37 genome. To test the effect of sequencing depth on detected clonotypes, IR-seq fastq files were randomly downsampled using Seqtk 1.3. TCRdb trimmed public reads at Q25 via fastp, called clones via MiXCR and kept in-frame beta chains. Rows matching on CDR3 protein sequence are summarized as one entry with the most common DNA and genes. TCRdb, rather than the study authors, made the V and J calls. The sample includes about 50,000 distinct CDR3 sequences, with approximately 18% observed a single time. The top ten clonotypes cover 15% of the sample.

This clonotype is medium-sized (0.01 to 0.1%) in terms of sample share. Its antigen is unknown. No quality values exist for individual bases; no much larger clone is one base distant. The trim is 4 bases for V and 4 bases for J, with a gap of 17 bases between the germline ends. The CDR3, from cysteine to phenylalanine, totals 14 residues. The sequence is cut down to CDR3 DNA, 42 bases in frame from base 1. Via the germline V gene, CDR1 is SQVTM and CDR2 ANQGSEA. Here the chain combines TRBV29-1 and TRBJ2-7; the D gene remains uncertain. The sample was a population of CD138-negative cells sorted from bone marrow. Reading the label with the study, this specimen's cell subset or site is: bone marrow mononuclear cells depleted of CD138+ plasma/myeloma cells by negative magnetic selection. The clonotype comes from a donor over 35 with multiple myeloma. The encoded CDR3 is CSVGSWKERYEQYF. The sequenced DNA is TGCAGCGTTGGATCGTGGAAGGAACGATACGAGCAGTACTTC.